The next 15 T cell receptor beta chains were all read from a single sample in a study of blood T cells in healthy people across ages. The second PCR ran roughly 6 to 11 cycles with a sample-barcoded 5' primer and J-beta primers. TCRdb reprocessed the 5' RACE reads with MiXCR, giving one entry per CDR3 protein. The sample holds approximately 1,700,000 distinct CDR3 sequences; 39% are singletons and the top ten take 23%. The sequencing input was blood. The receptors stem from a human donor in good health.

The V gene is TRBV5-1, the J gene TRBJ2-7; D not resolved. Germline CDR1 is SGHRS and CDR2 is YFSETQ. V dropped 0 bases and J dropped 7 bases, with 17 bases sitting between them. CDR3 length: 15 amino acids. The CDR3 sequence is CASSLEVMTYNEQYF. The CDR3, as DNA: TGCGCCAGCAGCTTGGAGGTTATGACCTACAATGAGCAGTACTTC.

About this clonotype: This could be a read error, since a much larger clone is one nucleotide away. V usage is TRBV5-1 and J usage is TRBJ2-3, with D unresolved. The CDR3 runs to 15 residues. Germline CDR1 SGHRS, CDR2 YFSETQ. V lost 7 bases and J 4 bases, leaving 19 bases between the germline ends. As DNA, the CDR3 is TGCGCCAGCCGCATGGTCAGCGTCCGATCAGATACGCAGTATTTT. As protein: CASRMVSVRSDTQYF.

The rearrangement joins TRBV12-3 or TRBV12-4 to TRBJ1-6, with D tentatively TRBD1 (6 bases). Trimming cost V 3 bases and J 13 bases, with 16 bases left between them. This CDR3 spans 14 amino acids. The chain's CDR3 is CASSFRGAGLPLHF. Written as DNA, the CDR3 is TGTGCCAGCAGTTTTCGGGGGGCGGGGTTGCCCCTCCACTTT.

This rearrangement joins TRBV3-1 to TRBJ1-2; D is possibly TRBD1 (6 bases). The CDR3 is made up of 14 amino acids. V shed 0 bases and J shed 6 bases, with 11 bases lying between them. CDR1 and CDR2 from the germline V gene are LGHDT and YNNKEL (reference sequence). CDR3 sequence reads: CASSQETGRNGYTF. The CDR3 DNA is TGTGCCAGCAGCCAAGAGACAGGACGGAATGGCTACACCTTC.

The V gene is TRBV20-1, the J gene TRBJ2-3; 10 bases line up with TRBD2. The CDR3 sequence is 13 residues long. Germline CDR1 DFQATT, CDR2 SNEGSKA (reference sequence). J gave up 8 bases and V 2 bases, and 4 bases lay outside the gene matches. CDR3 loop: CSARLAGVGTQYF. The CDR3, as DNA: TGCAGTGCTAGACTAGCGGGGGTGGGTACGCAGTATTTT.

The chain combines TRBV11-2 with TRBJ1-1; 8 bases agree with TRBD1. With 5 bases clipped from V and 7 bases from J, the junction kept 6 bases outside the gene matches. In germline, CDR1 is SGHAT, CDR2 FQNNGV. CDR3 length: 13 amino acids. The CDR3 coding sequence is TGTGCCAGCAGCCTACGGACAGGGCTTGAAGCTTTCTTT. Amino acid sequence: CASSLRTGLEAFF.

The chain employs TRBV20-1 and TRBJ1-2, with D uncertain. Germline values: CDR1 DFQATT, CDR2 SNEGSKA (reference sequence). V lost 5 bases to trimming and J lost 6 bases, with 22 bases between them. CDR3 length equals 15 residues. In nucleotides, the CDR3 is TGCAGTGCTCTCGCTTTTGATGGGCCCCCTAATGGCTACACCTTC. It yields the protein CSALAFDGPPNGYTF.

This rearrangement joins TRBV5-1 to TRBJ1-2; 9 positions agree with TRBD1. The CDR3 spans 16 residues. The J segment lost 7 bases and the V segment lost 7 bases, leaving 17 bases of the junction unmatched. From germline, CDR1 is SGHRS and CDR2 YFSETQ. This CDR3 reads CASHPTQGAPTSGYTF. Written as DNA, the CDR3 is TGCGCCAGCCACCCAACACAGGGGGCCCCGACGAGTGGCTACACCTTC.

The V and J genes are TRBV13 and TRBJ2-1; D call uncertain. The germline CDR1 and CDR2 sequences are PRHDT and FYEKMQ (reference sequence). V was clipped by 7 bases and J by 5 bases, with 18 bases between them. This CDR3 has 15 amino acids. CDR3 loop: CASTRARGSNNEQFF. In DNA form, the CDR3 reads TGTGCCAGCACCCGGGCAAGAGGTTCCAACAATGAGCAGTTCTTC.

This clonotype was seen a few times. The genes are TRBV6-6 and TRBJ2-7; 11 positions agree with TRBD1. Trimming removed 4 bases from V and 2 bases from J; junction bases left unmatched: 7. Germline lookup yields CDR1 MNHNY and CDR2 SVGAGI (reference sequence). This CDR3 comprises 16 residues. CDR3 in DNA: TGTGCCAGCAGTTCATCCGGGACAGGGGGGACCTACGAGCAGTACTTC. It codes for CASSSSGTGGTYEQYF.

This chain's CDR3 is CASSLLSGLGGYTF. The CDR3 region has the DNA TGTGCCAGCAGCTTACTCTCGGGATTGGGAGGCTACACCTTC. The chain combines TRBV7-2 with TRBJ1-2; D not resolved. Germline V gives CDR1 SGHTA, CDR2 FQGNSA. The CDR3 has 14 amino acids. The ends were cut back, 2 bases at V and 8 bases at J, with 15 bases in the middle.

This clonotype was seen at least ten times. This sequence joins TRBV29-1 and TRBJ1-2; no definite D call. Germline CDR1 is SQVTM and CDR2 is ANQGSEA. The CDR3 is 12 amino acids. V dropped 7 bases and J dropped 3 bases, with 12 bases sitting between them. The CDR3 sequence is CSALDGDYGYTF. The CDR3, as DNA: TGCAGCGCCCTTGACGGTGACTATGGCTACACCTTC.

The chain joins TRBV7-9 to TRBJ2-3; 7 nucleotides match TRBD1. This CDR3 region has 17 residues. Losses at the gene ends were 5 bases for V and 6 bases for J; bases not matched to a gene: 17. Germline-derived CDR1 and CDR2 are SEHNR and FQNEAQ (reference sequence). CDR3 DNA sequence: TGTGCCAGCAGCCCTAAGGCGGAGACAGGGCTTTGGGATACGCAGTATTTT. It specifies CASSPKAETGLWDTQYF.

The J gene is TRBJ2-3, the V gene TRBV24-1; D gene uncertain. Trimming shortened V by 3 bases and J by 6 bases, and 6 bases separated the two germline ends. CDR1 KGHDR and CDR2 SFDVKD come from the germline V gene. The CDR3 consists of 12 residues. CDR3: CATSDHRDTQYF. DNA of the CDR3: TGTGCCACCAGTGATCATAGGGATACGCAGTATTTT.

The table lists this clonotype with a few counts. The V call is TRBV20-1, the J call TRBJ2-7, with D possibly being TRBD2 (7 bases). CDR1 DFQATT and CDR2 SNEGSKA come from the germline V gene (reference sequence). V was cut by 6 bases and J by 4 bases, with 16 bases left in between. The length of the CDR3 is 13 residues. The CDR3: CSAPTGGGYEQYF. CDR3 DNA: TGCAGTGCACCGACGGGGGGCGGTTACGAGCAGTACTTC.